This T cell receptor (beta chain) stems from a study of blood T cell repertoires in COVID-19. Cohorts were based on clinical histories the participants reported. This table comes from immunoSEQ multiplex PCR, and its TCRdb copy is limited to in-frame clones, with some not included. The sample lists about 170,000 clones; around 80% were seen once. Trimming removed 0 bases from V and 8 bases from J, with 17 bases in between. Germline CDR1 SGDLS, CDR2 YYNGEE. This CDR3 comprises 15 residues. The sequencing input was PBMCs or T cells enriched from blood (not recorded which). The V and J genes are TRBV9 and TRBJ1-2; D ambiguous. The TCR sequence derives from a woman aged 65 to 85 in a cohort exposed to, infected with or recovered from COVID-19 (not recorded which). As DNA, the CDR3 is TGTGCCAGCAGCGTAGCCCCGACTACACCGGGGGGCTACACCTTC. This translates into CASSVAPTTPGGYTF.